This passage covers 12 T cell receptor beta chains from one sample sequenced in a study of blood T cells in healthy people across ages. Together with a sample-barcoded 5' primer, a J-beta primer mix was included in a second PCR lasting roughly 6 to 12 cycles. Each CDR3 protein is one row after TCRdb ran MiXCR on the 5' RACE reads. The sample includes approximately 1.5 million distinct CDR3 sequences, around 40% of them seen just once. Material: blood. The receptors derive from a woman aged 18-29 years in good health.

The V and J genes are TRBV5-1 and TRBJ1-2, with a weak D call TRBD1 (5 bases). Trimming removed 3 bases from V and 4 bases from J, with 16 bases in between. The CDR3 has 15 residues. The germline CDR1 and CDR2 sequences are SGHRS and YFSETQ. CDR3 loop: CASSSNRDGVYGYTF. CDR3 nucleotide sequence: TGCGCCAGCAGCTCGAACCGGGACGGCGTCTATGGCTACACCTTC.

This clonotype was found a few times. The rearrangement joins TRBV24-1 to TRBJ2-5; D gene ambiguous. V was pared by 4 bases and J by 7 bases, with 12 bases between. Germline V gene lookup returns CDR1 KGHDR and CDR2 SFDVKD. CDR3 length equals 13 residues. This CDR3 is CATSDDTLGTQYF. In nucleotides, the CDR3 is TGTGCCACCAGTGACGATACCCTTGGGACCCAGTACTTC.

V and J are TRBV30 and TRBJ2-3, with D tentatively TRBD1 or TRBD2 (6 bases each). Trimming left V 2 bases short and J 4 bases short, with 10 bases between. The CDR3 runs to 13 residues. Germline-derived CDR1 and CDR2 are GTSNPN and SVGIG (reference sequence). The DNA for the CDR3 is TGTGCCTGGAGTAGGAGGGGGGCAGATACGCAGTATTTT. Translated: CAWSRRGADTQYF.

The V gene is TRBV4-2, the J gene TRBJ1-4; 9 positions match TRBD1. V was clipped by 4 bases and J by 0 bases; unmatched bases: 9. This CDR3 comprises 18 residues. The germline gives CDR1 LGHNA, CDR2 YNFKEQ. The CDR3 is CASSPGDRDSSTNEKLFF. For the CDR3, the DNA is TGTGCCAGCAGCCCCGGGGACAGGGATTCTTCAACTAATGAAAAACTGTTTTTT.

This chain joins TRBV20-1 and TRBJ1-2, with unresolved D. V shed 0 bases and J shed 5 bases, with 10 bases lying between them. The CDR3 contains 13 residues. The germline V gene has CDR1 DFQATT and CDR2 SNEGSKA (reference sequence). The CDR3 DNA follows: TGCAGTGCTAGAGATCGGTTGATTTATGGCTACACCTTC. This codes for CSARDRLIYGYTF.

The rearrangement joins TRBV20-1 to TRBJ2-7; D unclear. CDR1 and CDR2 (germline): DFQATT, SNEGSKA (reference sequence). The CDR3 has 14 residues. Trimming removed 7 bases at V and 0 bases at J, with 16 bases between. CDR3 protein: CSVLDGRLSYEQYF. The CDR3 region has the DNA TGCAGTGTTCTCGACGGACGGCTCTCCTACGAGCAGTACTTC.

This sequence joins TRBV5-6 and TRBJ1-5; the match to TRBD1 covers 7 bases. With V trimmed by 2 bases and J by 1 base, 3 bases remained unmatched. There are 15 residues in the CDR3. Germline CDR1 and CDR2: SGHDT and YYEEEE. In nucleotides, the CDR3 is TGTGCCAGCAGCTTCGGGACAGAAAGCAATCAGCCCCAGCATTTT. It specifies CASSFGTESNQPQHF.

The chain has TRBV20-1 and TRBJ2-3, with a possible D match to TRBD2 (5 bases). This CDR3 spans 13 amino acids. The V and J ends lost 7 bases and 8 bases respectively, with 19 bases between them. Germline-derived CDR1 and CDR2 are DFQATT and SNEGSKA (reference sequence). CDR3 residues: CSVPPLPAGTQYF. As DNA, the CDR3 is TGCAGTGTTCCACCCCTACCCGCGGGTACGCAGTATTTT.

The chain is built from TRBV29-1 and TRBJ1-1, with no clear D. V was clipped by 6 bases and J by 0 bases, with 8 bases between them. The CDR3 contains 12 residues. The germline gives CDR1 SQVTM, CDR2 ANQGSEA. The CDR3 coding sequence is TGCAGCGTACCCGCTATGAACACTGAAGCTTTCTTT. Translated, it gives CSVPAMNTEAFF.

This clonotype turned up a few times. The chain employs TRBV7-9 and TRBJ2-5, with D perhaps matching TRBD1 (6 bases). This CDR3 region has 15 residues. Trimming pared 4 bases from V and 11 bases from J, leaving 23 bases between. The V gene's germline CDR1 is SEHNR and CDR2 FQNEAQ (reference sequence). CDR3 amino acids: CASSSNRAHVNEQYF. In DNA form, the CDR3 reads TGTGCCAGCAGCTCTAACAGGGCCCATGTGAATGAGCAGTACTTC.

The table lists this clonotype with a few counts. The rearrangement links TRBV25-1 to TRBJ2-7; TRBD2 agrees at 16 bases. This CDR3 is 18 amino acids long. CDR1 and CDR2 from the germline V gene are MGHDK and SYGVNS. V lost 3 bases, J lost 0 bases, and 5 bases stayed unmatched. DNA of the CDR3: TGTGCCAGCAGTGAGGGGACTAGCGGGAGGGCAAGCTCCTACGAGCAGTACTTC. Protein: CASSEGTSGRASSYEQYF.

The CDR3 DNA follows: TGTGCCAGCAGTTTAAGTCTAGCGGGAGGGCCGTTCCAAGAGACCCAGTACTTC. It is translated as CASSLSLAGGPFQETQYF. V is TRBV27 and J is TRBJ2-5; 12 positions agree with TRBD2. This CDR3 has 18 residues. Germline-derived CDR1 and CDR2 are MNHEY and SMNVEV (reference sequence). Trimming at V came to 2 bases and at J to 1 base, leaving 8 bases not matched to a gene.